This TCR beta chain came from a study of response to subunit inactivated influenza vaccine. Notes on the study in general: Each seasonal flu vaccination may recruit only limited new T cells, authors suggested.

This clonotype turned up a few times. The target antigen is unknown. Germline CDR1 is SGHRS and CDR2 is YFSETQ. The CDR3 runs 14 residues. J was trimmed by 10 bases and V by 1 base; bases with no gene match: 7. TCRdb processed the RT-PCR reads anew with MiXCR; each CDR3 protein has one entry. This sample has 530,000 or so distinct CDR3 sequences, with approximately 12% found just once. The clonotype comes from a man in his fifties who received an inactivated influenza vaccine. This specimen was PBMCs from blood, taken on the day of vaccination. This chain uses TRBV5-1 with TRBJ2-3; 9 positions agree with TRBD1. CDR3 sequence: CASSLTTGTGPQYF. CDR3 nucleotides: TGCGCCAGCAGCTTGACCACCGGGACAGGGCCGCAGTATTTT.